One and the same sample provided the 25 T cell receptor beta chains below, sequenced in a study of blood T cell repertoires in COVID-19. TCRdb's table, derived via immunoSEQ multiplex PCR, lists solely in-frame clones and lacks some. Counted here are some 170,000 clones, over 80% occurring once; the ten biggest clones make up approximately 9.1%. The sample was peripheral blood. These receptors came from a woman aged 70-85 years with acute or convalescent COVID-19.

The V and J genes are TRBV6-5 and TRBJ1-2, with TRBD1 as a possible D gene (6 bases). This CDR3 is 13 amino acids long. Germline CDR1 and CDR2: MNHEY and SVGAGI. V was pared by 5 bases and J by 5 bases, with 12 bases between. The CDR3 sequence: CASSRGGQYGYTF. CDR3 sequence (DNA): TGTGCCAGCAGTAGGGGGGGACAATATGGCTACACCTTC.

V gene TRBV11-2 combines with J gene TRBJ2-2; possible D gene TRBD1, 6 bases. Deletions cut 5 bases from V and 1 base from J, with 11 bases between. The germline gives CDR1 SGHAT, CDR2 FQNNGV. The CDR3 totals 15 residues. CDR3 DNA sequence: TGTGCCAGCAGCGGAGAGGGACAGAACACCGGGGAGCTGTTTTTT. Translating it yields CASSGEGQNTGELFF.

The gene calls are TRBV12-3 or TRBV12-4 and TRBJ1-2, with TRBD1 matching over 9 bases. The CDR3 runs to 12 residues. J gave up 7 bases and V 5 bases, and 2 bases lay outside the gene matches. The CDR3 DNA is TGTGCCAGCAGTAACAGGGGGCTTGGCTACACCTTC. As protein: CASSNRGLGYTF.

The CDR3 nucleotides are TGTGCCAGCAGCACCGGACAGAGGAACACTGAAGCTTTCTTT. Its translation: CASSTGQRNTEAFF. The chain combines TRBV7-2 with TRBJ1-1; a possible D gene is TRBD1 (6 bases). V lost 5 bases to trimming and J lost 1 base, with 11 bases between them. Germline loops: CDR1 SGHTA, CDR2 FQGNSA. CDR3 length equals 14 residues.

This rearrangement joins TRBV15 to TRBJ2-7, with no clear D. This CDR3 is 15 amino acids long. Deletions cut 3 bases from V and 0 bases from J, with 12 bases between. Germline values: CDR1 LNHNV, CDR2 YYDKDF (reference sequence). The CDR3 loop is CATSSDGRPSYEQYF. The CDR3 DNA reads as TGTGCCACCAGCAGTGACGGCAGGCCCTCCTACGAGCAGTACTTC.

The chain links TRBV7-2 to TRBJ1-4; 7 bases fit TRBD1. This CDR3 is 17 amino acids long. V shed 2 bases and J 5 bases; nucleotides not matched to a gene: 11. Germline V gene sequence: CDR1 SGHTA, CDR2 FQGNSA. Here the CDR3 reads CASSLRLRQGLNEKLFF. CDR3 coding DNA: TGTGCCAGCAGCTTAAGGTTAAGACAGGGTTTGAATGAAAAACTGTTTTTT.

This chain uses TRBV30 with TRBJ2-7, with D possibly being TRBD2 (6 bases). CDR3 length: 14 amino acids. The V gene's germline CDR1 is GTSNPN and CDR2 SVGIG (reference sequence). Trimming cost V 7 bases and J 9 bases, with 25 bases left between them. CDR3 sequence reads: CASSLSGWGLGQYF. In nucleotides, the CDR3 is TGTGCCTCCTCCCTAAGCGGGTGGGGGTTGGGGCAGTACTTC.

The CDR3 DNA is TGCGCCAGCAGCTTGAAACTAGCGGGGGACGTAGCCAAAAACATTCAGTACTTC. Its protein product is CASSLKLAGDVAKNIQYF. The chain has TRBV5-1 and TRBJ2-4; 11 bases line up with TRBD2. From germline, CDR1 is SGHRS and CDR2 YFSETQ. CDR3 length: 18 amino acids. J was trimmed by 0 bases and V by 1 base; bases with no gene match: 6.

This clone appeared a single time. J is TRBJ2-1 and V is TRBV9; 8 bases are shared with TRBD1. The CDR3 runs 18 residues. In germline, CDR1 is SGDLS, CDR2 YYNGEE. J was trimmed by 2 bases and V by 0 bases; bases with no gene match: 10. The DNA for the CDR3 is TGTGCCAGCAGCGTAGGCGGTCTTACAGGGGGAGCCTACAATGAGCAGTTCTTC. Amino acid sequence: CASSVGGLTGGAYNEQFF.

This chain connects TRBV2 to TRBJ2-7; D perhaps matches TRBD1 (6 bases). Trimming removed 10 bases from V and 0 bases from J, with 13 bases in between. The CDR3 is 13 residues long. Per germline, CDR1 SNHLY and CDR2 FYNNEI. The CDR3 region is CAKQGINSYEQYF. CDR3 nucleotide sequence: TGTGCCAAGCAGGGGATAAACTCCTACGAGCAGTACTTC.

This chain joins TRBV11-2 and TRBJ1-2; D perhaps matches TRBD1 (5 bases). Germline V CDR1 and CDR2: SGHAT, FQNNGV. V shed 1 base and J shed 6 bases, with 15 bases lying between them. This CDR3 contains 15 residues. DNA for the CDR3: TGTGCCAGCAGCTTAGGGGTTGGGGGGTCCCATGGCTACACCTTC. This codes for CASSLGVGGSHGYTF.

In DNA, the CDR3 is TGTGCCAGCACCTGGACAGGGTTGAGCGGCTACACCTTC. Protein product: CASTWTGLSGYTF. This rearrangement joins TRBV5-6 to TRBJ1-2, with TRBD1 matching 8 bases. Trimming took 6 bases from V and 8 from J; bases not matched to a gene: 9. The CDR3 contains 13 residues. Germline loops: CDR1 SGHDT, CDR2 YYEEEE.

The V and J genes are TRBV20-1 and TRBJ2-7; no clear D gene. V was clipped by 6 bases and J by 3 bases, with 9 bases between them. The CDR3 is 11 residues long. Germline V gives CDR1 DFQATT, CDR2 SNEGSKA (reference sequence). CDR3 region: CSALNSYEQYF. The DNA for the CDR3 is TGCAGTGCCCTGAACAGCTACGAGCAGTACTTC.

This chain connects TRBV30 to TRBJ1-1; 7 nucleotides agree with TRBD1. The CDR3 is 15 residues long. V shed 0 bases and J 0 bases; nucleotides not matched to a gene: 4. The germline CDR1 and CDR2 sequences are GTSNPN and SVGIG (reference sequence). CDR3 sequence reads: CAWSVRDRLNTEAFF. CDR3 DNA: TGTGCCTGGAGTGTACGGGACAGATTGAACACTGAAGCTTTCTTT.

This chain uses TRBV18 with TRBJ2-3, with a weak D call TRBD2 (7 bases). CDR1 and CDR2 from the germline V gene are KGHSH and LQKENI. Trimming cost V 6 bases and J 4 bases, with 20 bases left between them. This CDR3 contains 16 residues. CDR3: CASSQETGGLADTQYF. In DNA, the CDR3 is TGTGCCAGCTCCCAGGAGACGGGGGGCTTGGCAGATACGCAGTATTTT.

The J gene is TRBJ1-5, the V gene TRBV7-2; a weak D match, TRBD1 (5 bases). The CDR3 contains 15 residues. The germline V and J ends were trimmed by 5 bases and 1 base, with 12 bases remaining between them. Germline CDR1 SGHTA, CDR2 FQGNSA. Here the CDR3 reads CASSNAPGSNQPQHF. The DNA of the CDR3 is TGTGCCAGCAGCAACGCGCCAGGGAGCAATCAGCCCCAGCATTTT.

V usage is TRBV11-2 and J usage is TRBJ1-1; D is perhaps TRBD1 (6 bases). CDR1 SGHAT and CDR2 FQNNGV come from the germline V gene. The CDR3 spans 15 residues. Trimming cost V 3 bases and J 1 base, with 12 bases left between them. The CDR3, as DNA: TGTGCCAGCAGCTTCCGCAGGGGTAAGAACACTGAAGCTTTCTTT. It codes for CASSFRRGKNTEAFF.

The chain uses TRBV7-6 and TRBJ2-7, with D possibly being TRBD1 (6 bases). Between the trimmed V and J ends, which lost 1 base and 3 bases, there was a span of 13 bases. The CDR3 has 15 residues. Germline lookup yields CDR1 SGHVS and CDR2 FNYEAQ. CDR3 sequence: CASSLGTGNSYEQYF. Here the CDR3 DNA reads TGTGCCAGCAGCTTAGGCACAGGGAATAGCTACGAGCAGTACTTC.

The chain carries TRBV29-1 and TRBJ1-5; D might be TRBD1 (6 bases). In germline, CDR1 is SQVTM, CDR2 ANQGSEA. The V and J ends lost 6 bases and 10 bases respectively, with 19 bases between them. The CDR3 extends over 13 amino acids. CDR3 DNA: TGCAGCGTCTCCGACAGGAGCTTGGATCCCCAGCATTTT. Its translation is CSVSDRSLDPQHF.

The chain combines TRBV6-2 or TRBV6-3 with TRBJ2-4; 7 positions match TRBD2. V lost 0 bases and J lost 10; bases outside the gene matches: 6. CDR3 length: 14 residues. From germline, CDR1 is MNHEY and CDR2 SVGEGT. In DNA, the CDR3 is TGTGCCAGCAGTTACTCGGCCCCCGGGGGGATTCAGTACTTC. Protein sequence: CASSYSAPGGIQYF.

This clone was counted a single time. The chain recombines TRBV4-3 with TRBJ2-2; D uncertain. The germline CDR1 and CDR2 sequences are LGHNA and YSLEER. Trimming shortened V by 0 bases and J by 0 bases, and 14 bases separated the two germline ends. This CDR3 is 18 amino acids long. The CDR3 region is CASSQEVRSSTNTGELFF. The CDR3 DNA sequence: TGCGCCAGCAGCCAAGAAGTCCGTTCCTCTACGAACACCGGGGAGCTGTTTTTT.

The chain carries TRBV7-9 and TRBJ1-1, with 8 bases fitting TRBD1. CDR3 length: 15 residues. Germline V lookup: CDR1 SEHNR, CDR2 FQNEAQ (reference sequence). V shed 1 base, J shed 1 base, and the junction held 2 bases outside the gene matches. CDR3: CASSLGTGRNTEAFF. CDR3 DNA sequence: TGTGCCAGCAGCTTAGGGACAGGGCGGAACACTGAAGCTTTCTTT.

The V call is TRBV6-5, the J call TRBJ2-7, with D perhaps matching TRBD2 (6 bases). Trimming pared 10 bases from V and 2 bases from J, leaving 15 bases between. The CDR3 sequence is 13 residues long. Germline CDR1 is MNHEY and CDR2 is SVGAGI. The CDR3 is CATTPSATYEQYF. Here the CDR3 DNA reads TGTGCCACCACACCTAGCGCCACCTACGAGCAGTACTTC.

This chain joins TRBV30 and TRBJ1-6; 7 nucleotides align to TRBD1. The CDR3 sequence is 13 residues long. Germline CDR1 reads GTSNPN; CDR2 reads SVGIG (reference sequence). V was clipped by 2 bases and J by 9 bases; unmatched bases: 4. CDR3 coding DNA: TGTGCCTGGAGTTTGGGACAGCCTTCACCCCTCCACTTT. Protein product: CAWSLGQPSPLHF.

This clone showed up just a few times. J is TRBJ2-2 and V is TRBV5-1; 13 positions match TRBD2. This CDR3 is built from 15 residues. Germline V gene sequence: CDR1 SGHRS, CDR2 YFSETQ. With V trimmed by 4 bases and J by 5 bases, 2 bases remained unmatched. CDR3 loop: CASSPTSGGTGELFF. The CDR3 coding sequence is TGCGCCAGCAGCCCGACTAGCGGGGGGACCGGGGAGCTGTTTTTT.